These 22 T cell receptor beta chains were all obtained from the same sample, sequenced in a study of T-cell memory formation after mild COVID-19. TCRdb reprocessed the 5' RACE reads with MiXCR, giving one entry per CDR3 protein. This table has 350,000 to 450,000 distinct CDR3 sequences, approximately 25% appearing once. The sequenced sample was PBMCs or a T cell subset sorted from them (not recorded which). The receptors were gathered from an adult woman who had mild COVID-19 (a few samples of this study predate the infection). Cell type and time point are not known.

The chain combines TRBV18 with TRBJ1-2; the D gene is possibly TRBD1 (5 bases). CDR3 length: 16 residues. Trimming removed 0 bases at V and 2 bases at J, with 13 bases between. Germline V CDR1 and CDR2: KGHSH, LQKENI. The CDR3 coding sequence is TGTGCCAGCTCACCACCCCAGGGAAGATTAAACTATGGCTACACCTTC. This gives the protein CASSPPQGRLNYGYTF.

The J gene is TRBJ1-1, the V gene TRBV27; D gene uncertain. The CDR3 sequence is 14 residues long. V was shortened by 2 bases and J by 3 bases, with 10 bases between the two germline ends. Germline CDR1 is MNHEY and CDR2 is SMNVEV (reference sequence). The CDR3 sequence: CASSLQGPHTEAFF. The DNA of the CDR3 is TGTGCCAGCAGTTTACAAGGGCCGCACACTGAAGCTTTCTTT.

There are a few counts of this clonotype. The rearrangement joins TRBV4-1 to TRBJ1-1; TRBD1 matches 9 bases. The trim removed 1 base at V and 10 bases at J, leaving 13 bases unmatched. Germline V CDR1 and CDR2: MGHRA, YSYEKL. This CDR3 has 16 residues. CDR3 residues: CASSQAGQGIIRAAFF. CDR3 sequence (DNA): TGCGCCAGCAGCCAAGCGGGACAGGGAATCATCCGGGCAGCTTTCTTT.

This clonotype was detected only a few times. The gene calls are TRBV4-2 and TRBJ2-1, with a tentative D call TRBD2 (6 bases). Trimming took off 1 base at V and 6 bases at J, with 13 bases between the two ends. CDR3 length: 15 amino acids. The V gene's germline CDR1 is LGHNA and CDR2 YNFKEQ. DNA for the CDR3: TGTGCCAGCAGCCAAGCGACTAGACGACCCAATGAGCAGTTCTTC. Translation: CASSQATRRPNEQFF.

This chain joins TRBV5-1 and TRBJ1-1; TRBD1 might be the D (6 bases). This CDR3 region has 15 residues. Trimming pared 7 bases from V and 2 bases from J, leaving 18 bases between. Germline V lookup: CDR1 SGHRS, CDR2 YFSETQ. CDR3 residues: CASRVGDNPNTEAFF. For the CDR3, the DNA is TGCGCCAGCCGGGTCGGGGACAACCCCAACACTGAAGCTTTCTTT.

The chain links TRBV6-5 to TRBJ2-5; D assignment may be TRBD1 or TRBD2 (5 bases each). In germline, CDR1 is MNHEY, CDR2 SVGAGI. V was cut by 3 bases and J by 1 base, with 12 bases left in between. This CDR3 has 15 residues. This CDR3 is CASSYQRGGQETQYF. Here the CDR3 DNA reads TGTGCCAGCAGTTATCAACGTGGGGGCCAAGAGACCCAGTACTTC.

This clonotype was counted between two and nine times. This rearrangement joins TRBV10-3 to TRBJ2-5; 7 bases fit TRBD1. The CDR3 has 15 amino acids. CDR1 is ENHRY, CDR2 SYGVKD, per germline. J was trimmed by 5 bases and V by 3 bases; bases with no gene match: 9. CDR3 amino acids: CAISEVGQVWETQYF. CDR3 sequence (DNA): TGTGCCATCAGTGAAGTCGGACAGGTGTGGGAGACCCAGTACTTC.

The chain joins TRBV9 to TRBJ2-3, with TRBD2 identical over 12 bases. In germline, CDR1 is SGDLS, CDR2 YYNGEE. V trimming: 0 bases; J trimming: 7 bases; junction bases outside the gene matches: 9. This CDR3 region has 17 residues. The CDR3 coding sequence is TGTGCCAGCAGCGTAGTACCTAGCGGGGGGGCAGCGAATACGCAGTATTTT. Amino acid sequence: CASSVVPSGGAANTQYF. Together with reference TRBV9 and TRBJ2-3, the CDR3 gives the full variable domain: DSGVTQTPKHLITATGQRVTLRCSPRSGDLSVYWYQQSLDQGLQFLIQYYNGEERAKGNILERFSAQQFPDLHSELNLSSLELGDSALYFCASSVVPSGGAANTQYFGPGTRLTVL.

This clonotype showed up just once. This chain links TRBV5-1 with TRBJ1-5, with unresolved D. Germline-derived CDR1 and CDR2 are SGHRS and YFSETQ. Trimming cost V 4 bases and J 3 bases, with 11 bases left between them. This CDR3 is built from 14 residues. CDR3 region: CASSPPRNNQPQHF. CDR3 DNA: TGCGCCAGCAGCCCCCCGCGTAACAATCAGCCCCAGCATTTT.

This chain links TRBV20-1 with TRBJ2-7; 9 bases agree with TRBD1. There are 16 residues in the CDR3. V shed 0 bases and J 2 bases; nucleotides not matched to a gene: 8. In germline, CDR1 is DFQATT, CDR2 SNEGSKA (reference sequence). The CDR3 bases are TGCAGTGCTAGAGATGAATCCGGACAGGGGACCTACGAGCAGTACTTC. Translated: CSARDESGQGTYEQYF.

Only a few counts were recorded for this clonotype. This chain uses TRBV9 with TRBJ2-7; D possibly corresponds to TRBD2 (6 bases). The CDR3 has 15 amino acids. Germline V gene lookup returns CDR1 SGDLS and CDR2 YYNGEE. V shed 6 bases and J shed 2 bases, with 18 bases lying between them. The DNA of the CDR3 is TGTGCCAGCAACCTTGGGGGGACTCCTGCCTACGAGCAGTACTTC. Translated: CASNLGGTPAYEQYF.

V gene TRBV7-9 combines with J gene TRBJ1-2; D uncertain. CDR3 length: 17 residues. V shed 1 base and J shed 3 bases, with 18 bases lying between them. From germline, CDR1 is SEHNR and CDR2 FQNEAQ (reference sequence). CDR3 loop: CASSLDPKYRRDYGYTF. The CDR3 coding sequence is TGTGCCAGCAGCTTAGACCCTAAGTATCGGCGAGACTATGGCTACACCTTC.

The V gene is TRBV20-1, the J gene TRBJ2-5, with 7 positions matching TRBD1. Germline-derived CDR1 and CDR2 are DFQATT and SNEGSKA (reference sequence). J was trimmed by 5 bases and V by 5 bases; bases with no gene match: 14. The CDR3 is 15 residues long. The CDR3 DNA is TGCAGTGCTCCTCATACCCGACAGGGTTCCGAGACCCAGTACTTC. Translation gives CSAPHTRQGSETQYF.

The gene calls are TRBV3-1 and TRBJ2-5; no clear D. V was cut by 3 bases and J by 2 bases, with 13 bases left in between. Germline lookup yields CDR1 LGHDT and CDR2 YNNKEL (reference sequence). CDR3 length equals 15 residues. The CDR3 protein is CASSQGPLLQETQYF. Written as DNA, the CDR3 is TGTGCCAGCAGCCAGGGCCCACTCCTACAAGAGACCCAGTACTTC.

This rearrangement joins TRBV5-1 to TRBJ1-1; maybe TRBD1 (5 bases). Trimming pared 4 bases from V and 9 bases from J, leaving 13 bases between. The germline CDR1 and CDR2 sequences are SGHRS and YFSETQ. This CDR3 has 12 amino acids. The CDR3 loop reads CASSSDTGQAFF. In DNA, the CDR3 is TGCGCCAGCAGCAGTGATACGGGGCAAGCTTTCTTT.

V and J are TRBV7-9 and TRBJ2-7; D unclear. V shed 4 bases and J shed 0 bases, with 13 bases lying between them. Germline V CDR1 and CDR2: SEHNR, FQNEAQ (reference sequence). This CDR3 has 15 residues. CDR3 loop: CASSSPASPSYEQYF. The CDR3 region has the DNA TGTGCCAGCAGCTCCCCAGCGAGCCCCTCCTACGAGCAGTACTTC. The full variable domain, completed using reference TRBV7-9 and TRBJ2-7, is DTGVSQNPRHKITKRGQNVTFRCDPISEHNRLYWYRQTLGQGPEFLTYFQNEAQLEKSRLLSDRFSAERPKGSFSTLEIQRTEQGDSAMYLCASSSPASPSYEQYFGPGTRLTVT.

The chain couples TRBV19 to TRBJ1-1, with TRBD1 as a possible D gene (6 bases). CDR1 is LNHDA, CDR2 SQIVND, per germline (reference sequence). This CDR3 has 14 residues. Deletions cut 7 bases from V and 0 bases from J, with 12 bases between. The chain's CDR3 is CASTRGGVNTEAFF. In nucleotides, the CDR3 is TGTGCCAGTACCCGAGGGGGTGTGAACACTGAAGCTTTCTTT.

This clonotype came up a few times. This clone may be a read error of a much larger clone one base away. The V call is TRBV7-2, the J call TRBJ1-2, with no clear D. CDR3 length: 12 residues. Trimming took 3 bases from V and 4 from J, leaving 6 bases between them. Germline V gene lookup returns CDR1 SGHTA and CDR2 FQGNSA. This CDR3 is CASSFDGYGYTF. DNA for the CDR3: TGTGCCAGCAGCTTCGACGGCTATGGCTACACCTTC.

This clonotype was detected a few times. The chain couples TRBV12-3 or TRBV12-4 to TRBJ1-5; 7 bases match TRBD1. The CDR3 spans 15 residues. V lost 4 bases, J lost 3 bases, and 6 bases stayed unmatched. CDR3 loop: CASSSPGTVNQPQHF. The DNA of the CDR3 is TGTGCCAGCAGTTCCCCCGGGACAGTCAATCAGCCCCAGCATTTT.

CDR3 DNA: TGCGCCAGCAGCTCGGGACACAACCCTTACGAGCAGTACTTC. Translating gives CASSSGHNPYEQYF. The rearrangement links TRBV5-1 to TRBJ2-7, with TRBD1 as a possible D gene (6 bases). The CDR3 loop spans 14 amino acids. The V gene's germline CDR1 is SGHRS and CDR2 YFSETQ. Trimming removed 3 bases from V and 4 bases from J, with 14 bases in between.

The chain recombines TRBV5-1 with TRBJ1-2; D is ambiguous. The CDR3 loop spans 15 amino acids. V was shortened by 4 bases and J by 2 bases, with 15 bases between the two germline ends. Germline V gene sequence: CDR1 SGHRS, CDR2 YFSETQ. CDR3 bases: TGCGCCAGCAGCATTACATCGGCCTGGAACTATGGCTACACCTTC. Protein: CASSITSAWNYGYTF.

This clonotype occurred a few times. V and J are TRBV7-9 and TRBJ2-3; weak D call: TRBD2 (6 bases). The CDR3 runs 16 residues. The germline V gene has CDR1 SEHNR and CDR2 FQNEAQ (reference sequence). Trimming stripped 0 bases from V and 2 bases from J, with 12 bases between. The CDR3 loop reads CASSLALGEDTDTQYF. In DNA form, the CDR3 reads TGTGCCAGCAGCTTAGCTTTAGGGGAGGACACAGATACGCAGTATTTT.